The 28 T cell receptor beta chains below come from one sample, sequenced in a study of T cell changes during pregnancy in multiple sclerosis. Here immunoSEQ multiplex PCR was the method, and the copy in TCRdb shows in-frame clones only, minus some. The sample shows 85,000 to 120,000 clones, around 90% of them seen only once. Source: peripheral blood, taken before pregnancy. The receptors stem from a female donor with multiple sclerosis, enrolled in a pregnancy study.

V is TRBV10-3 and J is TRBJ2-2; maybe TRBD1 (5 bases). The CDR3 spans 15 residues. Per the germline V gene, CDR1 is ENHRY and CDR2 is SYGVKD. V was pared by 1 base and J by 3 bases, with 9 bases between. CDR3 in DNA: TGTGCCATCAGTGAGTGGACAAGGGACACCGGGGAGCTGTTTTTT. It translates to CAISEWTRDTGELFF.

Of note for this clone: Mismatch with germline at one junction end may stem from a read error. The chain couples TRBV6-1 to TRBJ2-7; no reliable D call. CDR1 is MNHNS, CDR2 SASEGT, per germline. The CDR3 totals 15 residues. The CDR3 DNA is TGTGCCAGCACTGAAAGGATACTATCCTCCTACGAGCAGTACTTC. Encoded protein: CASTERILSSYEQYF.

The chain joins TRBV7-9 to TRBJ2-5; 13 bases map to TRBD2. The CDR3 runs 16 residues. The J segment lost 1 base and the V segment lost 4 bases, leaving 3 bases of the junction unmatched. In germline, CDR1 is SEHNR, CDR2 FQNEAQ (reference sequence). This chain's CDR3 is CASSSRTSGSQETQYF. The CDR3 nucleotides read TGTGCCAGCAGCTCCCGGACTAGCGGGAGCCAAGAGACCCAGTACTTC.

The chain recombines TRBV30 with TRBJ1-1; D is unclear. There are 13 residues in the CDR3. V was shortened by 5 bases and J by 1 base, with 11 bases between the two germline ends. Germline lookup yields CDR1 GTSNPN and CDR2 SVGIG (reference sequence). Here the CDR3 reads CAWETSPNTEAFF. The CDR3 DNA reads TGTGCCTGGGAGACATCGCCGAACACTGAAGCTTTCTTT.

The J gene is TRBJ2-5, the V gene TRBV5-1; unclear D gene. In germline, CDR1 is SGHRS, CDR2 YFSETQ. Trimming took 0 bases from V and 2 from J, leaving 5 bases between them. The CDR3 contains 13 residues. The CDR3 region has the DNA TGCGCCAGCAGCTTGGGTACTCAAGAGACCCAGTACTTC. Translation: CASSLGTQETQYF.

The chain joins TRBV7-2 to TRBJ2-7, with 8 bases identical to TRBD2. V trimming: 5 bases; J trimming: 6 bases; junction bases outside the gene matches: 9. Germline V gives CDR1 SGHTA, CDR2 FQGNSA. This CDR3 has 14 amino acids. CDR3 protein: CASSGTSLGLEQYF. CDR3 in DNA: TGTGCCAGCAGCGGGACTAGTCTTGGCCTCGAGCAGTACTTC.

This clone was counted between two and nine times. The sample holds other DNA sequences that translate to the same CDR3. The V call is TRBV2, the J call TRBJ1-5; D possibly corresponds to TRBD1 (5 bases). The CDR3 consists of 13 residues. Germline-derived CDR1 and CDR2 are SNHLY and FYNNEI. V gave up 5 bases and J gave up 4 bases, with 9 bases separating them. The CDR3 loop is CASSLQENQPQHF. As DNA, the CDR3 is TGTGCCAGCAGTCTACAGGAGAATCAGCCCCAGCATTTT.

The chain employs TRBV27 and TRBJ1-5; TRBD1 matches 9 bases. The CDR3 is made up of 13 amino acids. J gave up 9 bases and V 4 bases, and 4 bases lay outside the gene matches. Germline V CDR1 and CDR2: MNHEY, SMNVEV (reference sequence). The CDR3 region has the DNA TGTGCCAGCAGTTGGGACAGGGAGTCGCCCCAGCATTTT. Encoded protein: CASSWDRESPQHF.

The chain has TRBV4-1 and TRBJ2-7; 7 bases match TRBD1. Germline V lookup: CDR1 MGHRA, CDR2 YSYEKL. Losses at the gene ends were 4 bases for V and 7 bases for J; bases not matched to a gene: 16. The CDR3 totals 16 residues. DNA of the CDR3: TGCGCCAGCAGCCTGAACCCGGGACAGTCGTCTTCTGAGCAGTACTTC. This encodes CASSLNPGQSSSEQYF.

The chain employs TRBV5-1 and TRBJ2-3; 10 bases align to TRBD1. CDR3 size: 13 residues. CDR1 SGHRS and CDR2 YFSETQ come from the germline V gene. With 7 bases clipped from V and 3 bases from J, the junction kept 2 bases outside the gene matches. CDR3 coding DNA: TGCGCCAGCCGGGACAGGGGAACAGATACGCAGTATTTT. It translates to CASRDRGTDTQYF.

The V call is TRBV10-3, the J call TRBJ1-5; 9 bases map to TRBD1. This CDR3 has 14 amino acids. Germline lookup yields CDR1 ENHRY and CDR2 SYGVKD. Losses at the gene ends were 4 bases for V and 8 bases for J; bases not matched to a gene: 6. The CDR3 reads CAISGQGGWEPQHF. DNA for the CDR3: TGTGCCATCAGTGGACAGGGGGGTTGGGAGCCCCAGCATTTT.

The chain combines TRBV28 with TRBJ1-4; no clear D gene. V was clipped by 8 bases and J by 3 bases, with 13 bases between them. The V gene's germline CDR1 is MDHEN and CDR2 SYDVKM. The CDR3 has 14 amino acids. In DNA form, the CDR3 reads TGTGCCAGCTCAAGTGGTGTAGCTAATGAAAAACTGTTTTTT. This codes for CASSSGVANEKLFF. The full variable domain, rest sourced from reference TRBV28 and TRBJ1-4, is DVKVTQSSRYLVKRTGEKVFLECVQDMDHENMFWYRQDPGLGLRLIYFSYDVKMKEKGDIPEGYSVSREKKERFSLILESASTNQTSMYLCASSSGVANEKLFFGSGTQLSVL.

The gene calls are TRBV27 and TRBJ2-7; D might be TRBD1 (6 bases). Germline V gives CDR1 MNHEY, CDR2 SMNVEV (reference sequence). Trimming removed 5 bases from V and 1 base from J, with 9 bases in between. The CDR3 contains 13 residues. CDR3 protein: CASSPDRSYEQYF. CDR3 sequence (DNA): TGTGCCAGCAGTCCGGACAGATCCTACGAGCAGTACTTC.

The gene calls are TRBV18 and TRBJ2-2; TRBD1 is a possible D gene (6 bases). CDR1 and CDR2 from the germline V gene are KGHSH and LQKENI. CDR3 length equals 15 residues. Between the trimmed V and J ends, which lost 3 bases and 2 bases, there was a span of 10 bases. Written as DNA, the CDR3 is TGTGCCAGCTCACCTATGGGGGCCAACACCGGGGAGCTGTTTTTT. Its protein is CASSPMGANTGELFF.

In its sample, this clone was seen once. The chain joins TRBV5-4 to TRBJ2-7; 10 nucleotides match TRBD2. The J segment lost 2 bases and the V segment lost 1 base, leaving 3 bases of the junction unmatched. CDR3 length: 15 residues. CDR1 SGHNT and CDR2 YYREEE come from the germline V gene (reference sequence). The CDR3 region is CASSLTAGGTYEQYF. CDR3 nucleotides: TGTGCCAGCAGCTTGACAGCGGGGGGGACCTACGAGCAGTACTTC. Complete variable domain (other parts from reference TRBV5-4 and TRBJ2-7): ETGVTQSPTHLIKTRGQQVTLRCSSQSGHNTVSWYQQALGQGPQFIFQYYREEENGRGNFPPRFSGLQFPNYSSELNVNALELDDSALYLCASSLTAGGTYEQYFGPGTRLTVT.

The chain couples TRBV6-6 to TRBJ1-5, with 7 bases identical to TRBD1. The CDR3 totals 16 residues. After removal of 5 bases from V and 0 bases from J, the junction contained 7 bases not matched to a gene. Germline V gives CDR1 MNHNY, CDR2 SVGAGI (reference sequence). CDR3 sequence reads: CASSHGQAYSNQPQHF. CDR3 DNA sequence: TGTGCCAGCAGTCACGGACAGGCTTATAGCAATCAGCCCCAGCATTTT.

The chain recombines TRBV30 with TRBJ2-2; D ambiguous. This CDR3 is built from 11 residues. V dropped 2 bases and J dropped 7 bases, with 5 bases sitting between them. In germline, CDR1 is GTSNPN, CDR2 SVGIG (reference sequence). The CDR3 spells CAWSIDGELFF. The CDR3 nucleotides are TGTGCCTGGAGTATAGACGGGGAGCTGTTTTTT.

This clone was picked up many times. This chain uses TRBV2 with TRBJ1-2; 9 bases are a match to TRBD1. The CDR3 is made up of 13 amino acids. The ends lost 11 bases at V and 4 bases at J; junction bases unmatched: 8. CDR1 SNHLY and CDR2 FYNNEI come from the germline V gene. CDR3 residues: CAGGQGGTYGYTF. Here the CDR3 DNA reads TGTGCCGGGGGACAGGGAGGAACCTATGGCTACACCTTC.

This chain connects TRBV7-6 to TRBJ1-1; TRBD1 aligns across 7 bases. CDR1 and CDR2 (germline): SGHVS, FNYEAQ. J was trimmed by 2 bases and V by 1 base; bases with no gene match: 7. The CDR3 loop spans 16 amino acids. In DNA, the CDR3 is TGTGCCAGCAGCTTAGGCCCTGGGACAGCTAACACTGAAGCTTTCTTT. This sequence encodes CASSLGPGTANTEAFF.

The chain employs TRBV27 and TRBJ1-5; TRBD1 is a possible D gene (5 bases). The CDR3 runs to 14 residues. Germline assignment: CDR1 MNHEY and CDR2 SMNVEV (reference sequence). V gave up 4 bases and J gave up 9 bases, with 16 bases separating them. The CDR3 here is CASSSTSLDRPQHF. Written as DNA, the CDR3 is TGTGCCAGCAGTTCTACCTCGTTAGACAGGCCCCAGCATTTT.

The sample holds a few counts of this clone. As DNA, the CDR3 is TGTGCCAGCACCCTTCCGGGACTAATTAATGAAAAACTGTTTTTT. Its protein product is CASTLPGLINEKLFF. The chain couples TRBV7-2 to TRBJ1-4; D might be TRBD1 (5 bases). Germline V gene lookup returns CDR1 SGHTA and CDR2 FQGNSA. Trimming shortened V by 7 bases and J by 4 bases, and 16 bases separated the two germline ends. The CDR3 extends over 15 amino acids.

The genes are TRBV9 and TRBJ1-4; TRBD1 agrees at 8 bases. The CDR3 extends over 13 amino acids. V was pared by 0 bases and J by 16 bases, with 8 bases of the junction left unmatched. Germline V gives CDR1 SGDLS, CDR2 YYNGEE. CDR3: CASSVGVQGARFF. Here the CDR3 DNA reads TGTGCCAGCAGCGTAGGAGTTCAGGGGGCTCGGTTTTTT. Variable domain in full (rest from reference TRBV9 and TRBJ1-4): DSGVTQTPKHLITATGQRVTLRCSPRSGDLSVYWYQQSLDQGLQFLIQYYNGEERAKGNILERFSAQQFPDLHSELNLSSLELGDSALYFCASSVGVQGARFFGSGTQLSVL.

Written as DNA, the CDR3 is TGTGCCAGCAGTTTGGGGGAGGGCACAGATACGCAGTATTTT. This encodes CASSLGEGTDTQYF. The V and J genes are TRBV27 and TRBJ2-3; perhaps TRBD2 as D (6 bases). CDR1 is MNHEY and CDR2 is SMNVEV in the germline V gene (reference sequence). The CDR3 is 14 amino acids. The V end lost 3 bases, the J end lost 1 base, and 8 bases lay between the germline ends.

The chain recombines TRBV10-2 with TRBJ2-1; 13 nucleotides line up with TRBD2. The ends lost 5 bases at V and 6 bases at J; junction bases unmatched: 4. Germline CDR1 reads WSHSY; CDR2 reads SAAADI. The CDR3 has 15 residues. CDR3 region: CASSSRTSGSNEQFF. In DNA, the CDR3 is TGCGCCAGCAGTTCTAGGACTAGCGGGAGCAATGAGCAGTTCTTC.

This chain connects TRBV27 to TRBJ2-1; TRBD2 matches 7 bases. Losses at the gene ends were 4 bases for V and 2 bases for J; bases not matched to a gene: 5. The CDR3 has 15 amino acids. CDR1 MNHEY and CDR2 SMNVEV come from the germline V gene (reference sequence). The CDR3: CASSWGGGPYNEQFF. The CDR3 DNA is TGTGCCAGCAGTTGGGGGGGAGGCCCCTACAATGAGCAGTTCTTC.

The rearrangement uses TRBV6-4 and TRBJ2-2, with a tentative D call TRBD2 (6 bases). This CDR3 is built from 16 residues. Germline V CDR1 and CDR2: MRHNA, SNTAGT. V was shortened by 4 bases and J by 4 bases, with 16 bases between the two germline ends. Here the CDR3 DNA reads TGTGCCAGCAGTGGTGTTCCGGGGGTCAGCACCGGGGAGCTGTTTTTT. It encodes CASSGVPGVSTGELFF.

This clone was counted a few times. V is TRBV30 and J is TRBJ1-1, with a possible D match to TRBD1 (6 bases). The CDR3 covers 11 residues. Trimming took off 4 bases at V and 12 bases at J, with 15 bases between the two ends. CDR1 is GTSNPN, CDR2 SVGIG, per germline (reference sequence). CDR3 amino acids: CAWMPGTTTFF. The CDR3 region has the DNA TGTGCCTGGATGCCAGGGACAACCACTTTCTTT.

The count of this clone is one. The chain couples TRBV28 to TRBJ1-2; a weak D match, TRBD1 (6 bases). This CDR3 spans 15 amino acids. Between the trimmed V and J ends, which lost 1 base and 5 bases, there was a span of 14 bases. CDR1 and CDR2 (germline): MDHEN, SYDVKM. The chain's CDR3 is CASSLSGAGSYGYTF. The CDR3 DNA follows: TGTGCCAGCAGTTTATCAGGGGCAGGGTCTTATGGCTACACCTTC.